This T cell receptor beta chain came from a study of T-cell memory formation after mild COVID-19. TCRdb passed the 5' RACE reads through MiXCR, listing each CDR3 protein once. This table holds around 55,000 distinct CDR3 sequences, 9.5% found once. A remark on this clonotype: What it binds is not known.

V gave up 6 bases and J gave up 2 bases, with 16 bases separating them. CDR1 is SGHDN and CDR2 is FVKESK in the germline V gene. This CDR3 has 15 residues. Overall study results and limits: Mainly CM and EM harbored the contracting CD4+ clones; mainly EMRA harbored the CD8+ ones.

The gene calls are TRBV14 and TRBJ1-1; D not certain. Sample: PBMCs or a T cell subset sorted from them (not recorded which). This receptor was identified in a man aged 18 to 30 who had mild COVID-19 (a few samples of this study predate the infection). Cell type and time point are not known. The CDR3 DNA is TGTGCCAGCAGTCCCCTTGGGCACATTAACACTGAAGCTTTCTTT. As protein: CASSPLGHINTEAFF.